The sequence of this TCR beta chain was determined in a study of blood T cell repertoires in COVID-19. Study at large: Acute and convalescent COVID-19 samples came from the United States, Italy and Spain. In each case, the material was cDNA or gDNA derived from T cells, B-cell-depleted T cells, or PBMCs.

Authors' analysis steps: Reference gene primer amplification gave nucleated cell count estimates. Sequencing was performed with immunoSEQ multiplex PCR; in TCRdb, only in-frame clones are kept and a portion is missing. Clone size and V and J calls were adopted from that table, with D and trimming inferred from the DNA. The sample records 250,000 to 350,000 clones, around nine tenths being singletons. The CDR3 covers 15 residues. CDR1 is MNHNS and CDR2 is SASEGT in the germline V gene. The V and J ends lost 1 base and 4 bases, in that order; junction bases with no gene match: 4. Input material: peripheral blood. This sequence originates from a woman in her sixties with acute or convalescent COVID-19. The J gene is TRBJ1-5, the V gene TRBV6-1; 7 nucleotides align to TRBD1. The CDR3 here is CASSEGTGWNQPQHF. The DNA of the CDR3 is TGTGCCAGCAGTGAAGGGACAGGATGGAATCAGCCCCAGCATTTT.